This is a list of T cell receptor beta chains from one sample in a study of T-cell memory formation after mild COVID-19. From the 5' RACE reads, TCRdb called clonotypes with MiXCR, one entry per CDR3 protein. The data contain 450,000 or so distinct CDR3 sequences, roughly 25% of them singletons. Sequencing used PBMCs or a T cell subset sorted from them (not recorded which). These TCRs come from an adult woman who had mild COVID-19 (a few samples of this study predate the infection). Cell type and time point are not known. CDR3s include the opening cysteine and the closing phenylalanine or tryptophan. Fields, in order: D gene, V gene, clone size, J gene, CDR3 DNA, CDR3 protein. D genes are given only for firm matches. Where a row states a size, it is once, few, many or the class of an expanded clone; other rows omit it.

>TRBD2|TRBV27|NA|TRBJ2-4
TGTGCCAGCAAAGTCGGACTAGCTAAAAACATTCAGTACTTC
CASKVGLAKNIQYF
>NA|TRBV30|few|TRBJ1-2
TGTGCCTGGAGTGTAACCCCGAAGGGCTACACCTTC
CAWSVTPKGYTF
>NA|TRBV5-1|NA|TRBJ2-7
TGCGCCAGCAGCTTGGCCGCGATTCAACTTGGTTTCTACGAGCAGTACTTC
CASSLAAIQLGFYEQYF
>NA|TRBV5-1|NA|TRBJ2-3
TGCGCCAGCAGCCGGGTACAGGGCACAGATACGCAGTATTTT
CASSRVQGTDTQYF
>NA|TRBV19|NA|TRBJ2-1
TGTGCCAGTACGGACGGCTCCTACAATGAGCAGTTCTTC
CASTDGSYNEQFF
>TRBD1|TRBV12-3/TRBV12-4|many|TRBJ2-7
TGTGCCAGCAGTCCCGGGACAGGGGCCGAGCAGTACTTC
CASSPGTGAEQYF
>NA|TRBV12-3/TRBV12-4|few|TRBJ1-1
TGTGCCAGCAGTTTGCAAAGATTGAACACTGAAGCTTTCTTT
CASSLQRLNTEAFF
>TRBD2|TRBV5-1|few|TRBJ2-3
TGCGCCAGCAGCTTGAGACGGGGGGATCGCACAGATACGCAGTATTTT
CASSLRRGDRTDTQYF
>TRBD2|TRBV11-3|few|TRBJ2-1
TGTGCCAGCAGCGCGCTTTCTAGCGGCAATGAGCAGTTCTTC
CASSALSSGNEQFF
>NA|TRBV5-5|few|TRBJ1-6
TGTGCCAGCAGCTCCCTTGGACATAATAATTCACCCCTCCACTTT
CASSSLGHNNSPLHF
>TRBD1|TRBV7-2|NA|TRBJ2-3
TGTGCCAGCAGCCCGCTTGGGACAGCAAGCACAGATACGCAGTATTTT
CASSPLGTASTDTQYF
>TRBD1|TRBV4-1|NA|TRBJ1-1
TGCGCCAGCAGCCAGGACAGGGGGAACACTGAAGCTTTCTTT
CASSQDRGNTEAFF
>NA|TRBV20-1|few|TRBJ2-6
TGCAGTGCTAGGGCCGGCTCTGGGGCCAACGTCCTGACTTTC
CSARAGSGANVLTF
>TRBD2|TRBV29-1|NA|TRBJ2-2
TGCAGCGTCGAACTAGCGGGGGCGAACACCGGGGAGCTGTTTTTT
CSVELAGANTGELFF
>TRBD2|TRBV7-2|few|TRBJ2-5
TGTGCCAGCAGCTTCTGGACTAGCGGGCAGACCCAGTACTTC
CASSFWTSGQTQYF
>TRBD2|TRBV3-1|NA|TRBJ2-1
TGTGCCAGCAGCCAAGGTCTAGCGGGTACCTACTTAGAAGGGGAGCAGTTCTTC
CASSQGLAGTYLEGEQFF
>NA|TRBV14|few|TRBJ2-7
TGTGCCAGCAGCCAACTTCTAGTCAACGAGCAGTACTTC
CASSQLLVNEQYF
>TRBD2|TRBV11-2|NA|TRBJ2-1
TGTGCCAGCAGCTTCTTCGGGACTAGTCCGAACTCCAATGAGCAGTTCTTC
CASSFFGTSPNSNEQFF
>TRBD1|TRBV20-1|NA|TRBJ1-1
TGCAGTGCTAGAGGGACAGGGGACTTGAACACTGAAGCTTTCTTT
CSARGTGDLNTEAFF
>NA|TRBV5-1|NA|TRBJ2-7
TGCGCCAGCAGCGAAGTCGGGCCGGGGAGCTCCTACGAGCAGTACTTC
CASSEVGPGSSYEQYF
>TRBD2|TRBV12-3/TRBV12-4|many|TRBJ2-5
TGTGCCAGCAGTTTTCCCCTAGCGGGGGCCTACCAAGAGACCCAGTACTTC
CASSFPLAGAYQETQYF
>NA|TRBV6-4|NA|TRBJ2-3
TGTGCCAGCAGTGATTCCAGGGCCGGCACAGATACGCAGTATTTT
CASSDSRAGTDTQYF
>NA|TRBV6-1|NA|TRBJ1-5
TGTGCCTCAGCACCGGCAGCGCTTAGCAATCAGCCCCAGCATTTT
CASAPAALSNQPQHF
>NA|TRBV3-1|NA|TRBJ1-1
TGTGCCAGCAGCCGTTTAAGCCCGGGACCCGTACAAGCTTTCTTT
CASSRLSPGPVQAFF